This T cell receptor (beta chain) derives from a study of blood T cell repertoires in COVID-19. Cohort 3 donors counted as recovered after two negative PCRs, clearance, or resolved symptoms. TCRdb's copy holds only in-frame clones and misses some; the assay was immunoSEQ multiplex PCR. There are fewer than 250,000 clones in the sample; about four fifths occur only once, and approximately 3% lies in the top ten. Germline V gene lookup returns CDR1 SEHNR and CDR2 FQNEAQ (reference sequence). This CDR3 has 15 amino acids. V shed 4 bases and J 5 bases; nucleotides not matched to a gene: 7. Sequenced material: PBMCs or T cells enriched from blood (not recorded which). The chain is built from TRBV7-9 and TRBJ2-5; 10 nucleotides align to TRBD1. The receptor's source is a woman under 40 who had recovered from COVID-19. The CDR3 nucleotides are TGTGCCAGCAGCTATACCGACAGGGGGCGGGAGACCCAGTACTTC. It is translated as CASSYTDRGRETQYF.